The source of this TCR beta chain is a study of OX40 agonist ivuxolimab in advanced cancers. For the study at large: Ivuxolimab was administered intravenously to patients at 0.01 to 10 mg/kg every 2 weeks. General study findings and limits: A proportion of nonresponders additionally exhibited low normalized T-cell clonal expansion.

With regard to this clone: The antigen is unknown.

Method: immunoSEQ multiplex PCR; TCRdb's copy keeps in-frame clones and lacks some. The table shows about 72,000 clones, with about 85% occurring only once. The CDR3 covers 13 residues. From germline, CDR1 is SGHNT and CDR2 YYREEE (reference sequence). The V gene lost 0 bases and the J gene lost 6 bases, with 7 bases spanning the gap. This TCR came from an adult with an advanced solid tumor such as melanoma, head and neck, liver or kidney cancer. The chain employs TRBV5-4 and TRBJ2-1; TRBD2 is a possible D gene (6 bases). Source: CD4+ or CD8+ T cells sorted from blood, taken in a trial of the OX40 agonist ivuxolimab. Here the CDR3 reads CASSLGEANEQFF. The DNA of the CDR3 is TGTGCCAGCAGCTTGGGGGAGGCCAATGAGCAGTTCTTC.